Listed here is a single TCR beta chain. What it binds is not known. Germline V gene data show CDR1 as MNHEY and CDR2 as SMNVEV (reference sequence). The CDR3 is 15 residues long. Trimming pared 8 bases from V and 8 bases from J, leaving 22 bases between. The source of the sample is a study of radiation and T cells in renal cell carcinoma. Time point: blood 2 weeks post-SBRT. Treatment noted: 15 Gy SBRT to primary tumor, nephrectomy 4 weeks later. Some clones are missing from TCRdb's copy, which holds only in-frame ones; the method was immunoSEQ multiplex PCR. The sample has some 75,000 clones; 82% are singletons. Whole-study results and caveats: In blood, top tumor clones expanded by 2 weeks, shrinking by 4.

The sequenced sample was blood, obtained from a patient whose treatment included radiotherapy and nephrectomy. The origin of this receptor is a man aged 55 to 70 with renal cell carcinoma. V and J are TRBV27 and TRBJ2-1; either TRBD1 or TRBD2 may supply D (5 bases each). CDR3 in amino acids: CASGRRGLSGHEQFF. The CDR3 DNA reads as TGTGCCAGCGGCCGACGGGGATTGTCGGGGCATGAGCAGTTCTTC.